By share of the sample, the clone carrying this T cell receptor (beta chain) is medium-sized. The CDR3 loop spans 13 amino acids. Trimming removed 6 bases from V and 2 bases from J; junction bases left unmatched: 3. Germline values: CDR1 MNHEY, CDR2 SVGAGI. This specimen comes from a study of technical replicates of blood from a handful of donors. Produced via immunoSEQ multiplex PCR; TCRdb's table is partial and in-frame only. The sample has about 56,000 clones; over 90% are singletons. Sequenced sample: PBMCs. The chain is built from TRBV6-5 and TRBJ1-1, with 7 bases identical to TRBD1. The sequence was collected from a human donor in good health. Some clones in this sample may be carry-over from other donors' samples. CDR3 region: CASRGQLNTEAFF. The CDR3 DNA is TGTGCCAGCAGGGGACAGCTTAACACTGAAGCTTTCTTT.